This T cell receptor (beta chain) was observed in a study of cytomegalovirus exposure and HLA in healthy donors (dated by TCRdb to 2016 to 2017). About the full investigation: According to an earlier analysis of around 600 of the donors, about 170 million T cells yielded roughly 100 million unique TCR beta sequences and about 300 Gb of sequence data. The genetic ancestry cluster associated with self-reported Caucasian donors included 65% to 90% of the roughly 400 genotyped donors. Along with the roughly 670-subject first cohort, a separate validation cohort of around 110 different subjects was used. A later genetic analysis took genome-wide SNP genotypes for about 55% of the roughly 700 donors and used that subset as a discovery cohort. Among roughly 400 genotyped donors of the cohort, an average of around 250,000 unique TCR beta nucleotide sequences was sequenced per donor, of which about 19% were non-productive. Rather than using new phenotypic data, the later analysis identified candidate immune exposures from TCR beta sequences and from how often those sequences occurred across donors. The study combined high-throughput TCR immunosequencing, statistical association of individual TCRs with disease status, and machine learning to predict cytomegalovirus infection status. Four to six DR-DQ haplotypes were handled as single units for association and clustering, since linkage in the cohort was strong. Donor age, sex, ethnicity and CMV serostatus were collected together with the repertoire data. A later analysis re-analyzed previously published TCR beta repertoires from approximately 670 donors and added high-resolution HLA genotyping to study TCR occurrence patterns. Typing coverage varied by locus: roughly 620-640 donors for A, B, C, DRB1 and DQB1; more than 500 for DQA1; around 610 for DPA1; roughly 470 for DPB1. The study used immunosequencing to profile the T cell repertoires of approximately 640 subjects and linked those repertoires to cytomegalovirus serostatus. To decide whether each TCR beta V gene segment behaved as functional or pseudogenic, an earlier analysis of nearly 600 of the donors relied on high-throughput TCR beta sequencing. An early release covering around 630 HLA-typed donors comprised 250 to 350 gigabases of sequencing data and roughly 85 million unique TCR sequences. All discovery cohort repertoires had been generated on a single sequencing platform. The study was designed to test whether signatures of past pathogen exposure could be identified by cataloging public T cell receptors. Class I and class II HLA loci were covered by the typing at four-digit resolution. Overall study results and their limits: In a later analysis, several top co-occurrence clusters were reported to appear linked to parvovirus B19, influenza, CMV and Epstein-Barr virus. V-gene and J-gene trimming of TCR beta chains was associated with a missense DCLRE1C variant in a later genetic analysis, and the association was replicated in an independent cohort. Broadly in line with IMGT annotations, most TCR beta V segments showed up in productive rearrangements about 87% or about 30% of the time in an earlier analysis of 450 to 750 of the donors. Assigning TCR associations to individual alleles was difficult when HLA alleles, especially DR and DQ, strongly co-occurred. According to the authors, the approach could potentially be generalized to other disease states and immunological phenotypes. Linkage disequilibrium might explain the correlated functional status among segregating V segments, but an unknown experimental factor could not be ruled out. In a later analysis, most CMV-associated TCR beta chains were found to appear HLA-restricted, with HLA associations seemingly driven largely by CMV exposure. Most TCR sequences were seen in very few donors, while some public TCRs were found in many individuals. Because HLA typing was unavailable for some donors at each locus, only the typed subset was used in association tests. Because the 87-base-pair reads could not distinguish some IMGT-functional V segments, including TRBV6-2 and TRBV6-3, those segments were excluded. A later analysis found that HLA-associated TCR beta chains were more clonally expanded and had lower generation probabilities than equally common non-associated chains. A cluster of highly shared sequence variants was judged likely to represent a technical artifact of the sequencing pipeline. The classifier was reported to diagnose cytomegalovirus status with high specificity and sensitivity in both the original cohort and the validation cohort. Only TCR beta chains were sequenced in this cohort, and the absence of alpha or paired-chain data limited detectable features. In vitro tests confirmed that a few of the cytomegalovirus-associated TCR beta chains recognize cytomegalovirus antigens. According to a later genetic analysis, donors in an Asian-associated ancestry cluster had fewer N-insertions in productive TCRs than the approximately 690-donor mean. In a later analysis, TCR association rates were found to vary across HLA loci, with the most associated TCRs seen for DRB1 alleles and the fewest for HLA-C alleles. CMV serostatus was the only immune exposure information available for the cohort. A further reported finding was that TCR beta sequences accurately predicted the HLA-A and HLA-B alleles for most subjects in the first cohort. Roughly 17 rarely observed V segments, including chromosome 9 orphons, were excluded from the earlier analysis of several hundred of the donors because counts were too low. A total of 150 to 200 TCR beta chains were listed by the study as associated with cytomegalovirus. Presence/absence analyses assumed roughly uniform sequencing depth across donors, an assumption that may not hold. At a false discovery rate of 0.05, a later analysis linked 16,951 TCR beta sequences to specific HLA alleles.

Comments on this clone: Its target antigen remains unknown. No much larger clone exists at a distance of one base, and base qualities are not known.

In total, approximately 700 healthy bone marrow donors made up the cohort. All cohort members were sampled while nominally healthy, although unrecorded immune exposures were likely present. The donor tested CMV seropositive and was one of the 289 seropositive cohort members. Every donor gave a peripheral blood sample, and the peripheral blood mononuclear cells from that sample were used for TCR beta sequencing. The Qiagen DNeasy Blood Extraction Kit was used to extract genomic DNA from the blood cell samples. The library was made by the immunoSEQ multiplex PCR assay. The multiplex PCR relied on a mix of 60 forward primers for TCR Vbeta segments and 13 reverse primers for TCR Jbeta segments. The CDR3 region of rearranged TCR beta genes was amplified from genomic DNA with a multiplex PCR assay. The Illumina HiSeq System was used to sequence the amplified TCR beta libraries as 87-base-pair reads. The original pipeline was this. In a later analysis, some 80 million unique TCR beta chains were counted across the 500 to 700 repertoires, and around 10 million of these chains were shared by at least two donors. A nearest-neighbor algorithm error-corrected the raw reads and collapsed the reads into unique sequences, merging closely related sequences to remove PCR and sequencing errors. To assign V, D and J gene segments, CDR3 sequences were aligned to IMGT reference sequences. For a sequence to be retained, a match of at least six nucleotides to both a V gene segment and a J gene segment was required. Rearrangements were classified as productive when the CDR3 lacked stop codons and remained in frame with V and J, and all other rearrangements were classified as non-productive. Following IMGT convention, CDR3 was defined as the stretch from the second conserved V-encoded cysteine up to the conserved J-encoded phenylalanine. In an earlier analysis of approximately 500 of the donors, sequences lacking an unambiguous match to a single V gene segment were excluded. An earlier analysis of some 500 of the donors classified V segments as functional when productive rearrangements were above 56.7% and as segregating when the standard deviation between donors was above 5%. A statistical classification framework was built to diagnose cytomegalovirus status from the catalog of TCR beta chain sequences. A later analysis assigned V and J genes by comparing TCR nucleotide sequences with IMGT/GENE-DB human TR gene sequences. A later analysis assigned CDR3 sequences and most-parsimonious VDJ recombination scenarios with the TCRdist pipeline. In a later analysis, each TCR beta chain was defined by its CDR3 amino acid sequence together with its V-gene family, and reads lacking a unique V-gene family were excluded. To address suspected cross-contamination and a sequencing artifact, a later analysis removed 450 to 700 highly shared, low-generation-probability nucleotide sequences. In a later analysis, a clonal expansion index for each public chain was calculated from normalized within-repertoire ranks of inferred template counts. In a later analysis, generation probabilities were computed with a VDJ recombination model fitted to out-of-frame rearrangements, and the resulting probabilities were checked against IGoR. In a later analysis, TCR-TCR, TCR-HLA and TCR-CMV co-occurrence was scored with hypergeometric tests, and a repertoire-size bias correction was applied to TCR pairs. In a later analysis, false discovery rates were estimated by permuting HLA or CMV assignments 20 times. In a later analysis, co-occurring TCRs were grouped using DBSCAN, with TCRdist sequence similarity added in when clustering inside HLA-allele-positive subsets. Repertoires with fewer than 30,000 or more than 120,000 public chains were left out of co-occurrence clustering, as were about 5 repertoires with anomalous nucleotide sharing. TCRdb retrieved this table from immuneACCESS and kept in-frame rearrangements only. Not all clones are present; in checked studies, unresolved V genes account for under half, and no reason is known for the remainder. The DNA was the basis for D and trimming; V, J and clone size are from that table. In all, the sample holds about 98,000 clones, and more than 70% of those were seen once. Roughly 9.8% of the sample goes to the ten largest clones.

CDR1 is given as MNHEY and CDR2 as SVGAGI, both from the germline V gene. CDR3 length: 15 amino acids, cysteine to phenylalanine. Only CDR3 DNA is held: 45 bases, read in frame from base 1. V ends up 5 bases short and J 1 base short, with an unmatched junction base count of 3. The V and J genes are TRBV6-5 and TRBJ2-3; TRBD2 lines up with 10 middle nucleotides. The sequencing input was PBMCs. The clonotype was recovered from a man aged 18 to 30 in good health and CMV-seropositive. The DNA reads TGTGCCAGCAGTGGGACTAGCGACCGCACAGATACGCAGTATTTT. Its protein is CASSGTSDRTDTQYF.